A selection of T cell receptor beta chains follows, all from one sample in a study of T cells in localized non-small cell lung cancer. TCRdb keeps only in-frame clones here, not all; method: immunoSEQ multiplex PCR. The profile shows some 78,000 clones, approximately 84% of them singletons. Here the sequenced sample was peripheral blood, taken before any cancer treatment. These receptors were collected from a man aged 40-75 years with stage I lung adenocarcinoma. Both conserved end residues are part of each CDR3. A D gene is named only where the DNA matches it firmly. Part of the rows lack a size; the others show once, few, many or a class for expanded clones.

V gene,J gene,clone size,D gene,CDR3 DNA,CDR3 protein
TRBV7-2,TRBJ2-4,few,NA,TGTGCCAGCAGCCAGACACCCCATACCGGGATCGCGGGGCACTTC,CASSQTPHTGIAGHF
TRBV19,TRBJ1-1,few,NA,TGTGCGGTGAGCTGGAACCTGAACACTGAAGCTTTCTTT,CAVSWNLNTEAFF
TRBV19,TRBJ1-3,NA,NA,TGTGCCAGTAGTATAAAGGTCGACTCTGGAAACACCATATATTTT,CASSIKVDSGNTIYF
TRBV10-2,TRBJ1-1,few,NA,TGCGCCAGCAGTGACAGGGGCCCGAACACTGAAGCTTTCTTT,CASSDRGPNTEAFF
TRBV11-1,TRBJ2-7,NA,TRBD2,TGTGCCAGCAGCTTTTCCGGGACTAGTAACTACGAGCAGTACTTC,CASSFSGTSNYEQYF
TRBV7-3,TRBJ2-7,NA,NA,TGTGCCAGCAGCTTATTTCCAGCCTTGGACTACGAGCAGTACTTC,CASSLFPALDYEQYF
TRBV14,TRBJ1-1,NA,TRBD1,TGTGCCAGCAGCCAGGGGGGACAGGGGATGGGAACTGAAGCTTTCTTT,CASSQGGQGMGTEAFF
TRBV30,TRBJ2-7,NA,NA,TGTGCCTACGGACAGCAGTCCCTCTCCTACGAGCAGTACTTC,CAYGQQSLSYEQYF
TRBV7-3,TRBJ2-3,once,NA,TGTGCCAGCAGCTTAGTACCTTCTAGCACAGATACGCAGTATTTT,CASSLVPSSTDTQYF
TRBV19,TRBJ1-4,NA,NA,TGTGCCAGTAGTATCAGGACCACTAATGAAAAACTGTTTTTT,CASSIRTTNEKLFF
TRBV5-6,TRBJ2-2,NA,TRBD2,TGTGCCAGCAGCTCGGGAGCTAGGACTAGCGGGAGGGCCGGGGAGCTGTTTTTT,CASSSGARTSGRAGELFF
TRBV7-2,TRBJ2-5,NA,TRBD1,TGTGCCAGCAGCCCCGGGACAGGGGCGACCCAAGAGACCCAGTACTTC,CASSPGTGATQETQYF
TRBV19,TRBJ1-2,NA,TRBD1,TGTGCCAGTAGCAGACTGCTGGGGGACAGGGGGAACTATGGCTACACCTTC,CASSRLLGDRGNYGYTF
TRBV27,TRBJ2-1,NA,TRBD1,TGTGCCAGCAGTTTCTATCCCACAGGACAGGGATACAATGAGCAGTTCTTC,CASSFYPTGQGYNEQFF
TRBV28,TRBJ1-1,NA,NA,TGTGCCAGCAGCTCCCTTGGGCCATGGAGCGCTGAAGCTTTCTTT,CASSSLGPWSAEAFF
TRBV7-9,TRBJ1-1,NA,NA,TGTGCCAGCAGCTCAGATCGACCGGGCACTGAAGCTTTCTTT,CASSSDRPGTEAFF
TRBV7-8,TRBJ2-1,NA,TRBD2,TGTGCCAGCAGCCGACGGACTAGCGGTTCCTACAATGAGCAGTTCTTC,CASSRRTSGSYNEQFF
TRBV7-9,TRBJ1-5,once,NA,TGTGCCAGCAGCTCAGACGGGGCCGGAAATCAGCCCCAGCATTTT,CASSSDGAGNQPQHF
TRBV5-4,TRBJ1-1,NA,TRBD1,TGTGCCAGCAGCTTTGACAGGGGGGGCACTGAAGCTTTCTTT,CASSFDRGGTEAFF
TRBV5-1,TRBJ2-1,NA,TRBD2,TGCGCCAGCAGCTCCGGGACTAGCTCCTACAATGAGCAGTTCTTC,CASSSGTSSYNEQFF
TRBV2,TRBJ2-1,NA,NA,TGTGCCAGCAGTTCGAGATCCTCCGGTGTTAGCTCCTACAATGAGCAGTTCTTC,CASSSRSSGVSSYNEQFF
TRBV6-1,TRBJ2-3,NA,NA,TGTGCCTGCCGGAGGGGGACAGATACGCAGTATTTT,CACRRGTDTQYF
TRBV27,TRBJ2-1,NA,NA,TGTGCCAGCAGTTTGGGCGGATCATTCTACAATGAGCAGTTCTTC,CASSLGGSFYNEQFF
TRBV7-2,TRBJ2-7,NA,NA,TGTGCCAGCAGCTCCGGGATCAAACGAAACGAGCAGTACTTC,CASSSGIKRNEQYF